The rows below give T cell receptor beta chains drawn from one sample of a study of technical replicates of blood from four donors. Here immunoSEQ multiplex PCR was the method, and the copy in TCRdb shows in-frame clones only, minus some. This table holds 45,000 to 65,000 clones, more than 90% found once. The sample comprised PBMCs. The receptors were gathered from a human donor in good health. Some clones in this sample may be carry-over from other donors' samples. CDR3s include the opening cysteine and the closing phenylalanine or tryptophan. The order of the fields is D gene, V gene, clone size, J gene, CDR3 protein, CDR3 DNA. A D gene is named only where the DNA matches it firmly. The size of a clone is reported for some rows only, either as once, few or many, or as a class for expanded clones.

TRBD2	TRBV14	NA	TRBJ2-1	CASSQDQPSGRAGGEQFF	TGTGCCAGCAGCCAAGATCAGCCTAGCGGGAGGGCCGGGGGTGAGCAGTTCTTC
TRBD2	TRBV18	NA	TRBJ2-1	CASSPRLAGSSYNEQFF	TGTGCCAGCTCACCGAGACTAGCGGGAAGCTCCTACAATGAGCAGTTCTTC
NA	TRBV7-8	NA	TRBJ2-2	CASEGLKNTGELFF	TGTGCCAGCGAGGGACTTAAGAACACCGGGGAGCTGTTTTTT
TRBD2	TRBV7-3	NA	TRBJ2-1	CASSLYPSGKAAQDRSFF	TGTGCCAGCAGCTTATATCCTAGCGGGAAGGCGGCCCAGGACCGGTCGTTCTTC
NA	TRBV5-1	NA	TRBJ2-1	CASSPVNGGNEQFF	TGCGCCAGCAGCCCCGTCAACGGGGGTAATGAGCAGTTCTTC
TRBD1	TRBV18	NA	TRBJ2-7	CASSSTGGIHEQYF	TGTGCCAGCTCCTCGACAGGGGGCATCCACGAGCAGTACTTC
TRBD1	TRBV7-8	NA	TRBJ2-5	CASSPTGGTGGLETQYF	TGTGCCAGCAGCCCAACCGGAGGGACAGGGGGCCTAGAGACCCAGTACTTC
TRBD1	TRBV19	NA	TRBJ2-7	CASSDRDGNEQYF	TGTGCCAGTAGCGACAGGGACGGGAACGAGCAGTACTTC
NA	TRBV5-1	NA	TRBJ2-7	CASRSRDRAYEQYF	TGCGCCAGCAGGTCGCGGGACAGAGCCTACGAGCAGTACTTC
NA	TRBV4-3	once	TRBJ1-3	CASSQVARQGLNTIYF	TGCGCCAGCAGCCAAGTGGCCCGGCAGGGCCTCAACACCATATATTTT
TRBD2	TRBV4-3	NA	TRBJ2-5	CASSQGGRASGVETQYF	TGCGCCAGCAGCCAAGGGGGCCGGGCTAGCGGGGTAGAGACCCAGTACTTC
NA	TRBV10-3	NA	TRBJ2-7	CAISGPSGGISYEQYF	TGTGCCATCAGTGGGCCTTCGGGGGGCATCTCCTACGAGCAGTACTTC
NA	TRBV7-2	NA	TRBJ2-5	CASTRSGVGGETQYF	TGTGCCAGCACCCGAAGTGGGGTGGGGGGAGAGACCCAGTACTTC
TRBD2	TRBV12-5	NA	TRBJ2-5	CASSRLAGGPETQYF	TGTGCTAGCTCAAGACTAGCGGGGGGGCCGGAGACCCAGTACTTC
NA	TRBV7-3	NA	TRBJ2-5	CASSYYSSQETQYF	TGTGCCAGCAGCTATTATTCGTCCCAGGAGACCCAGTACTTC
TRBD2	TRBV6-6	NA	TRBJ2-1	CASSLQLAENNEQFF	TGTGCCAGCAGCCTTCAACTAGCGGAGAACAATGAGCAGTTCTTC
TRBD1	TRBV4-1	NA	TRBJ1-4	CASRSNRGNEKLFF	TGCGCCAGCAGGTCGAACAGGGGGAACGAAAAACTGTTTTTT
TRBD2	TRBV7-9	NA	TRBJ2-2	CASRGGAPPGELFF	TGTGCCTCCCGGGGGGGCGCCCCTCCCGGGGAGCTGTTTTTT